This T cell receptor beta chain was identified in a study of shared clonotypes between healthy human individuals. Study findings and constraints: Relative to memory subsets, naive subsets generally showed larger estimated richness.

In the naive CD8 group, cells lacked CD45RO and were positively selected for CCR7, so terminally differentiated effector memory CD45RA+ cells were left out. None of the donors, who were healthy HIV-negative adults, had recently had acute infections or vaccinations. On this clone: Its antigen is as yet unknown.

Profiled with immunoSEQ multiplex PCR; TCRdb holds only in-frame clones, not every one. This table holds about 2 million clones, roughly 94% found once. Germline V lookup: CDR1 SGHVS, CDR2 FQNEAQ. V was shortened by 1 base and J by 8 bases, with 11 bases between the two germline ends. The CDR3 is 14 residues long. Material: naive CD8+ T cells sorted from blood. J is TRBJ1-4 and V is TRBV7-8; D ambiguous. This sequence originates from a young man in good health. For the CDR3, the DNA is TGTGCCAGCAGCTTAGTTCCGGAGGAGGAAAAACTGTTTTTT. This sequence encodes CASSLVPEEEKLFF.